This TCR beta chain was sequenced for a study of beta chain features in type 1 diabetes. Turning to the study itself: The samples had about 100,000,000 sorted cells examined in all. Overall study results and limits: Patients showed naive, central memory and Treg TCRB repertoires that appeared more similar than those of healthy donors. Researchers cautioned that cDNA sequencing could over-represent cells with high TCR expression.

Every isolated RNA sample was fully reverse transcribed, so sequencing captured expressed TCRB transcripts. Here immunoSEQ multiplex PCR was the method, and the copy in TCRdb shows in-frame clones only, minus some. The sample lists 250,000 to 400,000 clones, 13% to 15% occurring once. To note about this clone: Its antigen is unidentified. Other DNA sequences from this sample encode an identical CDR3 as well.

Germline CDR1 reads MNHEY; CDR2 reads SMNVEV (reference sequence). V gave up 5 bases and J gave up 4 bases; unmatched junction bases: 8. The CDR3 extends over 15 amino acids. This sequence joins TRBV27 and TRBJ1-2, with 9 bases lining up with TRBD1. The source is a man aged 25-45 years in good health. Sequenced: central memory CD4+ T cells from blood. The CDR3 loop is CASSPSGQGSYGYTF. CDR3 nucleotide sequence: TGTGCCAGCAGTCCGTCGGGACAGGGCTCCTATGGCTACACCTTC.